The entry below gives a single T cell receptor beta chain sequence along with its context. Germline lookup yields CDR1 SGHRS and CDR2 YFSETQ. This CDR3 contains 14 residues. V lost 4 bases and J lost 8; bases outside the gene matches: 6. The data originate from a study of shared clonotypes between healthy human individuals. The wider study: Per donor, CD8 memory used one plate, CD8 naive used two, CD4 memory used three and CD4 naive used three.

Libraries were prepared by immunoSEQ multiplex PCR; TCRdb keeps only in-frame clonotypes and omits some of them. The profile covers 2 million to 2.5 million clones, with more than 80% appearing a single time and about 0.39% taken by the ten largest. Sequencing was performed on naive CD4+ T cells from PBMCs. Noted subset: CD45RA+ positively selected. The chain employs TRBV5-1 and TRBJ1-4, with TRBD1 matching 9 bases. The receptor comes from a young man in good health. Some clones in this sample may be carry-over from other donors' samples. This CDR3 is CASSTGTGYEKLFF. CDR3 DNA: TGCGCCAGCAGCACCGGGACAGGGTACGAAAAACTGTTTTTT.